This T cell receptor (beta chain) comes out of a study of molecular identifiers for immune sequencing clone quantification. Study-level findings and limits: Reports indicate spiked Jurkat TCR RNA from one cell could be found among about 1 million naive cells.

Sorting captured naive CD8 T cells as CD8+CD4-CCR7+CD45RA+. This CDR3 contains 15 residues. J gave up 2 bases and V 6 bases, and 9 bases lay outside the gene matches. Germline V gene data show CDR1 as SNHLY and CDR2 as FYNNEI. Both previously described methods and listed TCR primers were employed to make bulk TCR libraries. From the PCR reads, TCRdb called clonotypes with MiXCR, one entry per CDR3 protein. The sample shows 70,000 to 90,000 distinct CDR3 sequences, under 25% of them seen only once. This clonotype was seen only a few times. Its antigen is undetermined. The sequence was collected from a human donor in good health. Some libraries in this study had Jurkat cell RNA spiked in. The genes are TRBV2 and TRBJ2-5; 7 bases map to TRBD2. The sequencing input was naive CD8+ T cells from blood, with Jurkat cell RNA spiked in. The subset is: FACS-sorted CD8+CD4-CCR7+CD45RA+ naive T cells. The CDR3 protein is CASSKPGLYQETQYF. The DNA for the CDR3 is TGTGCCAGCAGCAAACCGGGACTATATCAAGAGACCCAGTACTTC.